This T cell receptor beta chain was found in a study of blood T cell repertoires in COVID-19. Using immunoSEQ multiplex PCR, the repertoire was profiled, and TCRdb retains in-frame clones only, with some absent. This sample has approximately 87,000 clones, with about 89% found just once. The source of this sequence is a man between 65 and 79 years old with active or convalescent COVID-19. Source material: peripheral blood.

The CDR3 loop reads CASSLAGLAEETQYF. The CDR3 nucleotides are TGCGCCAGCAGCTTGGCCGGGCTAGCGGAAGAGACCCAGTACTTC. This chain joins TRBV5-1 and TRBJ2-5; 7 positions match TRBD2. From germline, CDR1 is SGHRS and CDR2 YFSETQ. The CDR3 contains 15 residues. Unmatched junction bases numbered 5, after V lost 0 bases and J lost 3 bases.